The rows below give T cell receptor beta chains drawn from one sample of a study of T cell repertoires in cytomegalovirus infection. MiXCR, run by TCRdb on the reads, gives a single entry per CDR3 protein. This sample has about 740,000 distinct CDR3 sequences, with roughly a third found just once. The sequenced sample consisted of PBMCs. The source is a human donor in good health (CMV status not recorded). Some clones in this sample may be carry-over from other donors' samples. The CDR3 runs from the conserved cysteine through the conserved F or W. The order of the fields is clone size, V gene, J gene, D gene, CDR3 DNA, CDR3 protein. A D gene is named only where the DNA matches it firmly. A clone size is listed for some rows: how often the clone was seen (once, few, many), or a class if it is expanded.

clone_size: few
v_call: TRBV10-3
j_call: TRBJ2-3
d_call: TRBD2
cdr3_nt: TGTGCCATCAGTGAGTCACTAGCGGGAGATTGGGGCACAGATACGCAGTATTTT
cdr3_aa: CAISESLAGDWGTDTQYF

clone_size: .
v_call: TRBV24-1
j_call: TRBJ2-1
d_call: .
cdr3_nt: TGTGCCACCGGCGGAGGGGCGAGCAATGAGCAGTTCTTC
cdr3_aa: CATGGGASNEQFF

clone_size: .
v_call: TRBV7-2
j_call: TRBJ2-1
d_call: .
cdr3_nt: TGTGCCAGCAGCCCCGACACAGGTTCCTACAATGAGCAGTTCTTC
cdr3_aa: CASSPDTGSYNEQFF

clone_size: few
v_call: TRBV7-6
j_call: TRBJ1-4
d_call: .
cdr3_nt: TGTGCCAGCAGCACTAGTTCTAGAAAGGGGCATGAAAAACTGTTTTTT
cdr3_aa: CASSTSSRKGHEKLFF

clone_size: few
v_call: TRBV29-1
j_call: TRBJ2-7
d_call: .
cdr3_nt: TGCAGCGTTGCTGGGGCTACCTACGAGCAGTACTTC
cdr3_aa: CSVAGATYEQYF

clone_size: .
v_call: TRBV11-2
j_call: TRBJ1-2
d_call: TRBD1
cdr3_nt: TGTGCCAGCAGCCGAGGACAGGGAGCTGGCTACACCTTC
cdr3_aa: CASSRGQGAGYTF

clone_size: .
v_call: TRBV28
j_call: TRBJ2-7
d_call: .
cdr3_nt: TGTGCCAGCAGCACCCCGCGGGGCGAGCAGTACTTC
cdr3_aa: CASSTPRGEQYF

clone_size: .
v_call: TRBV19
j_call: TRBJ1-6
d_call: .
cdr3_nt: TGTGCCAGTAGTATAAGATTGGAAGGAGCACCCCTCCACTTT
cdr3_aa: CASSIRLEGAPLHF

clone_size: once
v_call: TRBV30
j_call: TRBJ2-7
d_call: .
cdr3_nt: TGTGCCTTGAGCGGAAACTCCTACGAGCAGTACTTC
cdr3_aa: CALSGNSYEQYF

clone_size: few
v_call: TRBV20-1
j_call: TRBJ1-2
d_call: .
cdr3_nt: TGCAGTGTAAAGTTCCCGGCGGGCTACACCTTC
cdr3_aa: CSVKFPAGYTF

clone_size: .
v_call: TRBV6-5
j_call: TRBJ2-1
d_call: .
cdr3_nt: TGTGCCAGCAGTTCGGGCGAGAGCTCCTACAATGAGCAGTTCTTC
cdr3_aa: CASSSGESSYNEQFF

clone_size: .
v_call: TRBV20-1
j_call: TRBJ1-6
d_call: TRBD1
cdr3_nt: TGCAGTGCGCCCAGCGGGACAGCCCGAAATTCACCCCTCCACTTT
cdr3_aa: CSAPSGTARNSPLHF

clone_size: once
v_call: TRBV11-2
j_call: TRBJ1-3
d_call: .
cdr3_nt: TGTGCCAGCAGCTTAGAGCCGGGGGCCTCTGGAAACACCATATATTTT
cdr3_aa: CASSLEPGASGNTIYF

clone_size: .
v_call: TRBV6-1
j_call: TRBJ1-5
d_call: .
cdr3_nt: TGTGCCAGCAGCCCACAGAGGAATAGCAATCAGCCCCAGCATTTT
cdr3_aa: CASSPQRNSNQPQHF

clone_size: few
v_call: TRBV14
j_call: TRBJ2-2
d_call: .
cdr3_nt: TGTGCCAGCAGCCAAGATGATCGGGACAAGAACACCGGGGAGCTGTTTTTT
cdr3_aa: CASSQDDRDKNTGELFF

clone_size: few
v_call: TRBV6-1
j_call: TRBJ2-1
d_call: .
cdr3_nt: TGTGCCAGCAGTGACGTCCTTATCTACAGGGAGCAGTTCTTC
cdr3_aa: CASSDVLIYREQFF

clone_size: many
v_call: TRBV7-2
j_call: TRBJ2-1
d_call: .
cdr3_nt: TGTGCCAGCAGCTCCGAGGGGCTCGGCACAGGGAATGAGCAGTTCTTC
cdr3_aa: CASSSEGLGTGNEQFF

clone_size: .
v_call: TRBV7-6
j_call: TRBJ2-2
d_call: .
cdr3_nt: TGTGCCAGCAGCGCCCGATTTGGAGGCGGGGAGCTGTTTTTT
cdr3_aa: CASSARFGGGELFF

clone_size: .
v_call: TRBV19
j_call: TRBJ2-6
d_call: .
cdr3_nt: TGTGCCAGTAGCATAAGGACAGTAACTGGGGCCAACGTCCTGACTTTC
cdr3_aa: CASSIRTVTGANVLTF

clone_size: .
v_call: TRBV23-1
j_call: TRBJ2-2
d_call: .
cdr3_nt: TGCGCCAGCAGTCAATTATCCCGTCCCTACACCGGGGAGCTGTTTTTT
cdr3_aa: CASSQLSRPYTGELFF

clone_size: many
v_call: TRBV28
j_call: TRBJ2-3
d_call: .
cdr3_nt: TGTGCCAGCAGCTTAAGAGGGGGCACAGATACGCAGTATTTT
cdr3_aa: CASSLRGGTDTQYF

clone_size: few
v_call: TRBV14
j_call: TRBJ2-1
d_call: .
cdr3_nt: TGTGCCAGCAGCCAAGATGCCTGGAGCTCCTACAATGAGCAGTTCTTC
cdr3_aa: CASSQDAWSSYNEQFF

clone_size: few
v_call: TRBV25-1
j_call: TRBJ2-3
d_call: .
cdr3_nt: TGTGCCAGCAGTGGAGCCGCTACAACAGGGGGGGTTAGGGATACGCAGTATTTT
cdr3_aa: CASSGAATTGGVRDTQYF

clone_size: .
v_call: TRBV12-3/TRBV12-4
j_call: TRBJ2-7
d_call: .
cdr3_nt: TGTGCCAGCAGCCATAGGGGTAACGAGCAGTACTTC
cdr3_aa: CASSHRGNEQYF

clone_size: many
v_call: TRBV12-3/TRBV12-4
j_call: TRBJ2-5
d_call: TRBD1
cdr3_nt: TGTGCCAGCAGTTTCCCTCCTTCCAGGGGGAAAGAGACCCAGTACTTC
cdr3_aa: CASSFPPSRGKETQYF

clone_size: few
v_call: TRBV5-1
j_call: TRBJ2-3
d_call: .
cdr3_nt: TGCGCCAGCAGTCTGTCGTTAACGGGCCCCAGGGCAGATACGCAGTATTTT
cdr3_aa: CASSLSLTGPRADTQYF

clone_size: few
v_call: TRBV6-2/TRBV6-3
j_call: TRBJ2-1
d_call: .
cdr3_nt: TGTGCCAGCAGTTACTGGGGTTTGGGGGTTAACAATGAGCAGTTCTTC
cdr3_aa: CASSYWGLGVNNEQFF

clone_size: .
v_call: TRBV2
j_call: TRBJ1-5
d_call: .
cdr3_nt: TGTGCCAGCAGTGAAGCGCTTGGGACGAATCAGCCCCAGCATTTT
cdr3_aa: CASSEALGTNQPQHF

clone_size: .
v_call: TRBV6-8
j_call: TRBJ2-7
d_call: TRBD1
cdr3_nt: TGTGCCAGCAGCGGTACGGACAGGGGGCGCGGCCACGAGCAGTACTTC
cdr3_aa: CASSGTDRGRGHEQYF

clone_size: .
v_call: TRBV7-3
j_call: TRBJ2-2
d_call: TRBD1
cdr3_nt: TGTGCCAGCAGCCCCCATTTCCGGGACAGGGGCGGGATTTCGAACACCGGGGAGCTGTTTTTT
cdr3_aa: CASSPHFRDRGGISNTGELFF

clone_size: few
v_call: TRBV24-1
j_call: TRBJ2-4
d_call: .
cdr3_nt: TGTGCCACCAGTGATCCAAAACAGGGCTTCAAAAACATTCAGTACTTC
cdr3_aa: CATSDPKQGFKNIQYF

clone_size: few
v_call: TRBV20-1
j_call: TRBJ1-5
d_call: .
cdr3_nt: TGCAGTGTCAGAGGGCGGGAGTTTCATAGCAATCAGCCCCAGCATTTT
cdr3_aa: CSVRGREFHSNQPQHF

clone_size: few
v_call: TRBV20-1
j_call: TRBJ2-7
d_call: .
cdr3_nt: TGCAGTGCTCCGCGGGCAGGGAGCTCCTACGAGCAGTACTTC
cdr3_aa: CSAPRAGSSYEQYF

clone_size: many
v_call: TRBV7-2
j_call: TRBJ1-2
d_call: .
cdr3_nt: TGTGCCAGCAGCGGCTACACCTTC
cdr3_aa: CASSGYTF

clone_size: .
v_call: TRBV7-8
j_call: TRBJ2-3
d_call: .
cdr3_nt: TGTGCCAGCAGCCCTGGGTCATCAGATACGCAGTATTTT
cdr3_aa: CASSPGSSDTQYF

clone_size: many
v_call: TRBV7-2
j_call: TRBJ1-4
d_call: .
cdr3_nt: TGTGCCAGCAGCTTGAGCGGGTCAACTAATGAAAAACTGTTTTTT
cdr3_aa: CASSLSGSTNEKLFF

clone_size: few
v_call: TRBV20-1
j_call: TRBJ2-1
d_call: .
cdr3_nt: TGCAGTGCTAGAGATCAGGCTGCATCCTACAATGAGCAGTTCTTC
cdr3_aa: CSARDQAASYNEQFF

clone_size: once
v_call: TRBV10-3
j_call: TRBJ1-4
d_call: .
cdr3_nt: TGTGCCGTTCAGGGGCGGGAGGGTGAAAAACTGTTTTTT
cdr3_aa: CAVQGREGEKLFF

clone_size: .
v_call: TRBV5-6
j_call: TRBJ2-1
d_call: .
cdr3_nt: TGTGCCAGCAGCTTCCTGGGACGGGACGCAGATCACAATGAGCAGTTCTTC
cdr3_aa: CASSFLGRDADHNEQFF

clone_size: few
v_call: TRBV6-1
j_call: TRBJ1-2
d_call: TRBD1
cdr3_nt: TGTGCCAGCAGTGAATACCCTGACAGGGTTTCGGCCGGCGGCTATGGCTACACCTTC
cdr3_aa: CASSEYPDRVSAGGYGYTF

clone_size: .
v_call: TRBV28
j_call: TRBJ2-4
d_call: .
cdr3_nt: TGTGCCAGCAGTTTATACCAGGGGTTAACCAAAAACATTCAGTACTTC
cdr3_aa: CASSLYQGLTKNIQYF

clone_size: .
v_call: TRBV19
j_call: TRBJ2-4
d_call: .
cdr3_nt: TGTGCCAGTCACCGACAGCTAATTCTAGCCAAAAACATTCAGTACTTC
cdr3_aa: CASHRQLILAKNIQYF

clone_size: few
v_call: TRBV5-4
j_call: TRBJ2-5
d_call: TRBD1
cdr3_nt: TGTGCCAGCAGCTTGCTAAACACAGGGGAAGAGACCCAGTACTTC
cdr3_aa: CASSLLNTGEETQYF

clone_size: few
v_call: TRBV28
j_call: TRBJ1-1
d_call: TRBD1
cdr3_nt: TGTGCCGGAAGGGGGACAGGGATGAATTTAGGTTCGAGCACTGAAGCTTTCTTT
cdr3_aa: CAGRGTGMNLGSSTEAFF

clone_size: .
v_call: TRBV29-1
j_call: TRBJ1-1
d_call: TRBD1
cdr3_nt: TGCAGCGTTTATGAACAAAGGGGGCGCGGAGCTTTCTTT
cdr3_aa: CSVYEQRGRGAFF

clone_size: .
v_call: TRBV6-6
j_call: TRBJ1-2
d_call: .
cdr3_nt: TGTGCCAGCAGTACAGGACAGTTTTCAAACTATGGCTACACCTTC
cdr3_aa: CASSTGQFSNYGYTF

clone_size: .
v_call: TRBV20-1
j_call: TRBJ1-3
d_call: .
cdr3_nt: TGCAGTGCTAAGGGGAAGGGCGCAGGAAACACCATATATTTT
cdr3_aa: CSAKGKGAGNTIYF

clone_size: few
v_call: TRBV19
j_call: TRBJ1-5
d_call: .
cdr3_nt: TGTGCCAGTAGTTATTCGGATATGTCGGATCAGCCCCAGCATTTT
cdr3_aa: CASSYSDMSDQPQHF

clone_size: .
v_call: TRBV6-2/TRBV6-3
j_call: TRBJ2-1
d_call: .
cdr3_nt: TGTGCCAGCACCAACCCCATCAGCGTCTACAATGAGCAGTTCTTC
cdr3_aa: CASTNPISVYNEQFF

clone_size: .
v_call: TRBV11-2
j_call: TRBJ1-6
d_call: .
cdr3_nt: TGTGCCAGCAGCTTAGGGCTCCCACGGAATTCACCCCTCCACTTT
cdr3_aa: CASSLGLPRNSPLHF